The TCR beta chain under discussion was sequenced for a study of OX40 agonist ivuxolimab in advanced cancers. Sequencing used immunoSEQ multiplex PCR; TCRdb keeps in-frame clones, though not all of them. The sample includes about 43,000 clones, more than 70% of them seen just once. Germline CDR1 SGHVS, CDR2 FQNEAQ. V lost 5 bases to trimming and J lost 4 bases, with 17 bases between them. This CDR3 comprises 15 residues. This specimen was CD4+ or CD8+ T cells sorted from blood, taken in a trial of the OX40 agonist ivuxolimab. The TCR comes from an adult with an advanced solid tumor such as melanoma, head and neck, liver or kidney cancer. This rearrangement joins TRBV7-8 to TRBJ1-2, with D perhaps TRBD1 (6 bases). The CDR3 loop reads CASSPRARGVYGYTF. CDR3 DNA sequence: TGTGCCAGCAGCCCACGGGCCAGGGGAGTCTATGGCTACACCTTC.